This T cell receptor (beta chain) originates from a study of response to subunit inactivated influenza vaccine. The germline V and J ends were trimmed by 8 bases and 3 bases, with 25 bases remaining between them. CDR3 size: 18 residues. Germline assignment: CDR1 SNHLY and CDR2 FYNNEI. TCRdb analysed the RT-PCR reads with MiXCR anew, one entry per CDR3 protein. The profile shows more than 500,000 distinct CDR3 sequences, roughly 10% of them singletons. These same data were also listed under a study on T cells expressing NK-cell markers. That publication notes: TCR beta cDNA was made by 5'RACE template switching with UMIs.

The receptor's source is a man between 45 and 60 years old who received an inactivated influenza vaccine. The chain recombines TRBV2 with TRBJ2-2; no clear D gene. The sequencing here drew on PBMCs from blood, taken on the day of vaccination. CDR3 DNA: TGTGCCAGCGGCCTTGGCGCGCATGCCGTTCGGGACACCGGGGAGCTGTTTTTT. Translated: CASGLGAHAVRDTGELFF.